This T cell receptor (beta chain) was sequenced for a study of technical replicates of blood from several donors. CDR1 SGHRS and CDR2 YFSETQ come from the germline V gene. J was trimmed by 2 bases and V by 4 bases; bases with no gene match: 5. The CDR3 is made up of 15 amino acids. Data came from immunoSEQ multiplex PCR; TCRdb stores just in-frame clones and leaves some out. The sample lists under 70,000 clones; roughly 86% were seen once. This rearrangement joins TRBV5-1 to TRBJ1-2, with 10 nucleotides matching TRBD1. This TCR was sampled from a human donor in good health. Some clones in this sample may be carry-over from other donors' samples. The material sequenced was PBMCs. This CDR3 is CASSGGTGANYGYTF. In DNA form, the CDR3 reads TGCGCCAGCAGCGGGGGGACAGGGGCGAACTATGGCTACACCTTC.